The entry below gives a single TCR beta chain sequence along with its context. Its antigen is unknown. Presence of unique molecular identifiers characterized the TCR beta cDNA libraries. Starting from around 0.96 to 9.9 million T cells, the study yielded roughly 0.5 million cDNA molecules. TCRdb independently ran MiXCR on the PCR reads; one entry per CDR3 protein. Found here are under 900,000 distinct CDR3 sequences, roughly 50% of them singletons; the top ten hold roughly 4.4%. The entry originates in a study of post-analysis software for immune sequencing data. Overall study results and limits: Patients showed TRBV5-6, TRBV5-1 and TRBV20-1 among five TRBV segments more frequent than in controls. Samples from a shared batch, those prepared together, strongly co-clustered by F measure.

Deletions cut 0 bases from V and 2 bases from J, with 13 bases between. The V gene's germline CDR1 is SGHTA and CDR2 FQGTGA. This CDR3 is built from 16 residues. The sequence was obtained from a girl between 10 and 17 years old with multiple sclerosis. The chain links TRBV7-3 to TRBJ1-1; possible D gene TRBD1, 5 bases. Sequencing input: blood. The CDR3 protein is CASSLTVGRANTEAFF. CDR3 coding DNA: TGTGCCAGCAGCTTAACAGTCGGCAGGGCTAACACTGAAGCTTTCTTT.